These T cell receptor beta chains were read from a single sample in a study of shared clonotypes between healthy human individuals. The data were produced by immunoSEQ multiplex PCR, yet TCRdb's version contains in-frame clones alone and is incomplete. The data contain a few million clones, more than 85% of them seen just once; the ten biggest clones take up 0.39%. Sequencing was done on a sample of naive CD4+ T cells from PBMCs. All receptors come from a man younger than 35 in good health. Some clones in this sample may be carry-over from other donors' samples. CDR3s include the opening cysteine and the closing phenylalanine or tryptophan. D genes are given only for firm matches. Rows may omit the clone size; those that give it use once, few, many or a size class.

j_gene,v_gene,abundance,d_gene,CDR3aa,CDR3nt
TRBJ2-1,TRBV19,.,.,CASSISDNSYNEQFF,TGTGCCAGTAGTATTTCAGACAACTCCTACAATGAGCAGTTCTTC
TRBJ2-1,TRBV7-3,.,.,CASSYGTYNEQFF,TGTGCCAGCAGCTACGGGACCTACAATGAGCAGTTCTTC
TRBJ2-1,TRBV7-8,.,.,CASSPSGASTHNEQFF,TGTGCCAGCAGCCCATCCGGGGCTAGCACCCACAATGAGCAGTTCTTC
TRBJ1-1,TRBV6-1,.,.,CASSVGTTGPTEAFF,TGTGCCAGCAGTGTTGGGACAACAGGTCCAACTGAAGCTTTCTTT
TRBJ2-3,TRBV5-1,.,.,CASSPDSTPDTQYF,TGCGCCAGCAGCCCCGACTCTACGCCAGATACGCAGTATTTT
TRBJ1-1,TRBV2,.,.,CASSEVGGAGTEAFF,TGTGCCAGCAGTGAAGTGGGGGGCGCGGGGACTGAAGCTTTCTTT
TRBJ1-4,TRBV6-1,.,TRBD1,CASSVDRAIEKLFF,TGTGCCAGCAGTGTCGACAGGGCCATCGAAAAACTGTTTTTT
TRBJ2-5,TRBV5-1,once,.,CASSLRSGFGETQYF,TGCGCCAGCAGCTTGAGGTCGGGGTTTGGAGAGACCCAGTACTTC
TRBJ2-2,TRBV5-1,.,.,CASSPDTNTGELFF,TGCGCCAGCAGCCCGGACACTAACACCGGGGAGCTGTTTTTT
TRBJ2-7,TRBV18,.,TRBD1,CASSPFRDRDNEQYF,TGTGCCAGCTCACCATTCCGGGACAGGGACAACGAGCAGTACTTC
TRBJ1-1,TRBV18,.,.,CASSRQGTNTEAFF,TGTGCCAGCTCCCGCCAGGGAACGAACACTGAAGCTTTCTTT
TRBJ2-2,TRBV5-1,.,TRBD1,CASSLQQGATSGELFF,TGCGCCAGCAGCTTGCAACAGGGGGCGACGTCCGGGGAGCTGTTTTTT
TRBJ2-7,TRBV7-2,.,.,CASSLLGGRGPYEQYF,TGTGCCAGCAGCTTATTGGGCGGGCGGGGGCCCTACGAGCAGTACTTC
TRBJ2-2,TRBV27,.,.,CASSLRQNTGELFF,TGTGCCAGCAGTTTACGACAAAACACCGGGGAGCTGTTTTTT
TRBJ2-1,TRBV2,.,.,CASTDNEQFF,TGTGCCAGCACGGACAATGAGCAGTTCTTC
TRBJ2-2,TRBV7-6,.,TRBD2,CASSQEAGPNTGELFF,TGTGCCAGCAGCCAAGAAGCGGGGCCGAACACCGGGGAGCTGTTTTTT
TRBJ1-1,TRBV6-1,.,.,CASSEARGLATEAFF,TGTGCCAGCAGTGAAGCGAGGGGGTTGGCCACTGAAGCTTTCTTT
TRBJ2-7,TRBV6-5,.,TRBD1,CASSSTGQIYEQYF,TGTGCCAGCAGTTCCACGGGACAGATCTACGAGCAGTACTTC
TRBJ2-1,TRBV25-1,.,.,CASSDLGRFNEQFF,TGTGCCAGCAGTGATCTCGGGAGATTTAATGAGCAGTTCTTC
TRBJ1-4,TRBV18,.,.,CASSPSGGSEKLFF,TGTGCCAGCTCACCCTCCGGAGGGAGTGAAAAACTGTTTTTT
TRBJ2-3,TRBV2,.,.,CASLVRSGSWDTQYF,TGTGCCAGCCTTGTCCGGTCGGGGTCATGGGATACGCAGTATTTT
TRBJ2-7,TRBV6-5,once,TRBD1,CASSYSRDRALEQYF,TGTGCCAGCAGTTACTCGAGGGACAGAGCATTGGAGCAGTACTTC
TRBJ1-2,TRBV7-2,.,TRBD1,CASSLGADRGVYGYTF,TGTGCCAGCAGCTTAGGCGCCGACAGGGGGGTCTATGGCTACACCTTC
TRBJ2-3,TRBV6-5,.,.,CASSYGFSPSTDTQYF,TGTGCCAGCAGTTACGGTTTTTCTCCTAGCACAGATACGCAGTATTTT
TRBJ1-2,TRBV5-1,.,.,CASSLASPNYGYTF,TGCGCCAGCAGCTTGGCTTCACCTAACTATGGCTACACCTTC
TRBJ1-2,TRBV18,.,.,CASSPPGHEGIYGYTF,TGTGCCAGCTCACCACCGGGCCATGAGGGTATCTATGGCTACACCTTC
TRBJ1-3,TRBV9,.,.,CASSVGSLSGNTIYF,TGTGCCAGCAGCGTAGGGTCCCTCTCTGGAAACACCATATATTTT
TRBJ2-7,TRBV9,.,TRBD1,CASSVGQGANQGYEQYF,TGTGCCAGCAGCGTAGGACAGGGGGCAAATCAAGGGTACGAGCAGTACTTC
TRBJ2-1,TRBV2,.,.,CASSLLLPRDEQFF,TGTGCCAGCAGCCTCTTACTCCCAAGGGATGAGCAGTTCTTC
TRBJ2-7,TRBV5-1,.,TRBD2,CASSLGGKGLAGATYEQYF,TGCGCCAGCAGTTTGGGGGGTAAGGGACTAGCGGGAGCAACCTACGAGCAGTACTTC
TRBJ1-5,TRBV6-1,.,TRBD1,CASSVGTGMGNQPQHF,TGTGCCAGCAGTGTAGGGACAGGGATGGGCAATCAGCCCCAGCATTTT
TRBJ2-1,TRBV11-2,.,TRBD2,CASSSTSGILNEQFF,TGTGCCAGCAGTTCGACTAGCGGGATTCTAAATGAGCAGTTCTTC
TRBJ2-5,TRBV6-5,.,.,CASSEPRGAQTQYF,TGTGCCAGCAGTGAGCCCAGGGGCGCGCAGACCCAGTACTTC
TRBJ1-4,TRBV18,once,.,CASGIGTANEKLFF,TGTGCCAGTGGCATTGGGACGGCTAATGAAAAACTGTTTTTT
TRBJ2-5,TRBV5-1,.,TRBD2,CASSKTPGLAGGETQYF,TGCGCCAGCAGTAAAACACCGGGACTAGCGGGAGGGGAGACCCAGTACTTC
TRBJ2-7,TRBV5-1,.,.,CASQDPGGPYEQYF,TGCGCCAGCCAGGATCCCGGGGGACCCTACGAGCAGTACTTC
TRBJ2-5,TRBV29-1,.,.,CSVEGLYQETQYF,TGCAGCGTTGAAGGACTCTATCAAGAGACCCAGTACTTC
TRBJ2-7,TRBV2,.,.,CASRWGRTSYEQYF,TGTGCCAGCAGGTGGGGGAGGACCTCCTACGAGCAGTACTTC
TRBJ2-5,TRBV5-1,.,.,CASSFLVEQETQYF,TGCGCCAGCAGCTTCCTAGTAGAACAAGAGACCCAGTACTTC
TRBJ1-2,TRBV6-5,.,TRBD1,CASSSDRGRGYTF,TGTGCCAGCAGCTCGGACAGGGGGCGTGGCTACACCTTC
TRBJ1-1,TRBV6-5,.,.,CASSYSHRVETEAFF,TGTGCCAGCAGTTACTCACACAGGGTGGAAACTGAAGCTTTCTTT
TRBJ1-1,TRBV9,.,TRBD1,CASSATETGRLAFF,TGTGCCAGCAGCGCAACAGAGACAGGGCGTCTAGCTTTCTTT
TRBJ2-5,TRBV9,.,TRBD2,CASSVVEREGTQYF,TGTGCCAGCAGCGTAGTGGAGCGGGAAGGGACCCAGTACTTC
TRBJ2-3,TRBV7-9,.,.,CASSWSGRTDTQYF,TGTGCCAGCAGCTGGTCGGGTAGAACAGATACGCAGTATTTT
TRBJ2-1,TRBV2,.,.,CASSAGHQNEQFF,TGTGCCAGCAGTGCGGGACACCAGAATGAGCAGTTCTTC
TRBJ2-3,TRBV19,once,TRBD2,CASSWGFAGVRDTQYF,TGTGCCAGTAGTTGGGGTTTCGCGGGAGTGAGGGATACGCAGTATTTT
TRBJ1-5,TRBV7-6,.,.,CASSPSPNQPQHF,TGTGCCAGCAGCCCTAGTCCCAATCAGCCCCAGCATTTT
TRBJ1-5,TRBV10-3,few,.,CAISAGQSNQPQHF,TGTGCCATCAGTGCAGGACAGTCCAATCAGCCCCAGCATTTT
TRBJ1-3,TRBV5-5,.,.,CASSLGQSSGNTIYF,TGTGCCAGCAGCTTGGGACAGAGCTCTGGAAACACCATATATTTT